This entry features one T cell receptor (beta chain) sequence. This clonotype came up many times. Its target antigen remains unknown. One base away there is no much larger clone; base qualities are not given. From a lookup of the germline V gene, CDR1 and CDR2 are LGHNA and YNFKEQ. Trimming costs V 1 base and J 2 bases, and their ends lie 14 bases apart. The CDR3, cysteine through phenylalanine, is 16 amino acids long. Only the CDR3 portion is preserved as DNA: 48 bases, with reading frame beginning at the first base. Library construction relied on PCR. This sample was sequenced with an Illumina HiSeq 2500. To normalize quantification of the TCRbeta repertoire, the TCR libraries were built with molecular barcoding that relied on unique molecular identifiers. The public reads were reprocessed in TCRdb via fastp at Q25 and MiXCR, keeping in-frame beta chains. Rows are unified per CDR3 protein, each entry keeping the most common DNA and genes. This sample gives 45,000 to 55,000 distinct CDR3 sequences in total; 5% to 6.5% of them show up just once. Jointly, the top ten make up 30% to 35% of the sample.

This record belongs to a study of T-cell reconstitution after alpha-beta-depleted transplantation in children listed by TCRdb under 2016. About the study as a whole: The study quantitatively tracked T-cell immune reconstitution after TCRalphabeta/CD19-depleted allogeneic hematopoietic cell transplantation in children using TCR repertoire profiling. Paper-wide results and their limitations: Over the following months the frequencies of hyperexpanded clones went down, and after one year T-cell counts and TCRbeta diversity were mostly credited to newly produced T cells. About two months after transplant, the apparently early recovery of alphabetaT-cell counts reportedly depended on just several hundred clones that had expanded rapidly and came from non-depleted graft cells. In some patients, the high TCRbeta diversity seen at day 60 was put down to recipient T cells and intrathymic progenitors that had survived conditioning.

Sample time point, as interpreted from the label and publication: day 60 (about 2 months) after transplantation. The treatment or condition label for this specimen denotes: allogeneic hematopoietic cell transplantation with graft depleted of TCRalphabeta T cells and CD19 B cells. The children who served as transplant recipients had been given grafts of TCRalphabeta/CD19-depleted allogeneic hematopoietic cells. This TCR was recovered from a female patient aged 2 to 10 who had a stem cell transplant for aplastic anemia, so the T cells may come from the graft donor. The sample here was PBMCs, mostly from graft donor cells, taken 60 days after TCRalphabeta/CD19-depleted stem cell transplant. This receptor chain uses TRBV4-2 and TRBJ1-2; the best D guess is TRBD1, with 6 bases matching. The CDR3 protein is CASSQAFWTDNYGYTF. The nucleotides are TGTGCCAGCAGCCAAGCATTCTGGACAGACAACTATGGCTACACCTTC.